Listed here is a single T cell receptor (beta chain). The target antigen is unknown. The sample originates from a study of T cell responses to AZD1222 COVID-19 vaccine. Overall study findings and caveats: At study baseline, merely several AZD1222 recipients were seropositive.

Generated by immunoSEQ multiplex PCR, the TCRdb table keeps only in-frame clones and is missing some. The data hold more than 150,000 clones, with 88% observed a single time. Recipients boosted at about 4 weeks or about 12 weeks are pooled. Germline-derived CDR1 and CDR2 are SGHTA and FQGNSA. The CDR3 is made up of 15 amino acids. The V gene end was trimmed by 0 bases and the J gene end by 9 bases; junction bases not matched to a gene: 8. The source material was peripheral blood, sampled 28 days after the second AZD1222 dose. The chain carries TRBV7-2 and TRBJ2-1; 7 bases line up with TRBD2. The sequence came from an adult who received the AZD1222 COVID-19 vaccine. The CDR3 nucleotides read TGTGCCAGCAGCTTAGCGGCGGGAGATGGGAGTGAGCAGTTCTTC. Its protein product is CASSLAAGDGSEQFF.